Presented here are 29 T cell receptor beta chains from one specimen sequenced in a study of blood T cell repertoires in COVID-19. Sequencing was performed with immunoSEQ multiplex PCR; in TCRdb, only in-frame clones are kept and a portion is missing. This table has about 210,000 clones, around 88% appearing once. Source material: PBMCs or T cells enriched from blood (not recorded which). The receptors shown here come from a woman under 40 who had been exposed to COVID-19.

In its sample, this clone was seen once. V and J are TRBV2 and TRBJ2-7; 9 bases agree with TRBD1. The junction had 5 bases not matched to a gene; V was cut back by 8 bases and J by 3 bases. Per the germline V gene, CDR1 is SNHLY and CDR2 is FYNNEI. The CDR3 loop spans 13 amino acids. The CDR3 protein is CASAGQGLYEQYF. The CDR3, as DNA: TGTGCCAGCGCGGGACAGGGACTCTACGAGCAGTACTTC.

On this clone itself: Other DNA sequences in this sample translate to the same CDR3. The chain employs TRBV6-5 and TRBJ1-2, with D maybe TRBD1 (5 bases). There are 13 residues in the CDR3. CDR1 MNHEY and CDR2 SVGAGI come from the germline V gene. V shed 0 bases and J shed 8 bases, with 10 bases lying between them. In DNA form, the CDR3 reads TGTGCCAGCAGTTACTCCCAGGGTGGCGGCTACACCTTC. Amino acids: CASSYSQGGGYTF.

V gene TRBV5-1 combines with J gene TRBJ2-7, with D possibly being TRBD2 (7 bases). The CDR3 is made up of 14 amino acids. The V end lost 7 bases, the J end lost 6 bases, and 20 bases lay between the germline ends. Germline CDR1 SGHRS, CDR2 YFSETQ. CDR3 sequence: CASAWGGVDGEQYF. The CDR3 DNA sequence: TGCGCCAGCGCCTGGGGGGGCGTAGACGGCGAGCAGTACTTC.

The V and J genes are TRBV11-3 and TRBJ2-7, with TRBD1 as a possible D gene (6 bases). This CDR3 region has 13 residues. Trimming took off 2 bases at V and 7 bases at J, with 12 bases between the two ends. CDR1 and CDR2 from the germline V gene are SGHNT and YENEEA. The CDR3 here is CASSLFRGREQYF. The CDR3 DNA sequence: TGTGCCAGCAGCTTATTCAGGGGAAGGGAGCAGTACTTC.

CDR3 residues: CASSQDRAGGPSQETQYF. CDR3 bases: TGCGCCAGCAGCCAAGATAGAGCGGGGGGCCCCTCCCAAGAGACCCAGTACTTC. This chain uses TRBV4-1 with TRBJ2-5, with 9 bases fitting TRBD2. V shed 0 bases, J shed 1 base, and the junction held 9 bases outside the gene matches. CDR1 is MGHRA and CDR2 is YSYEKL in the germline V gene. This CDR3 is 18 amino acids long.

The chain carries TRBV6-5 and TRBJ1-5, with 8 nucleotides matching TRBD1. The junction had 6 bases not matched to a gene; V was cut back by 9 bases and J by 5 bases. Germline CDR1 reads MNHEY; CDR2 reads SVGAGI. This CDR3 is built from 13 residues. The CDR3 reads CASRSGGDQPQHF. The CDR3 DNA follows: TGTGCCAGTAGGTCAGGGGGCGATCAGCCCCAGCATTTT.

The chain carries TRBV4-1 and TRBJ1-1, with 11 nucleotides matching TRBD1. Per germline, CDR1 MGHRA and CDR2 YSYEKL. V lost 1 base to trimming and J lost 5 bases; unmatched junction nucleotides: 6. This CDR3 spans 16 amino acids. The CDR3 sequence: CASSQGGQGARTEAFF. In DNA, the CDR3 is TGCGCCAGCAGCCAAGGCGGACAGGGGGCGCGTACTGAAGCTTTCTTT.

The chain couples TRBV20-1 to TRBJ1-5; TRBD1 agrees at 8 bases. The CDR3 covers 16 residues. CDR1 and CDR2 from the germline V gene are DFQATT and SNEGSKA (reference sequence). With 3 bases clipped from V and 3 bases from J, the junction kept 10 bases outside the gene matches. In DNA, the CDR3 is TGCAGTGCTAGTCAGTCTGGACAGGGCCCCAATCAGCCCCAGCATTTT. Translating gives CSASQSGQGPNQPQHF.

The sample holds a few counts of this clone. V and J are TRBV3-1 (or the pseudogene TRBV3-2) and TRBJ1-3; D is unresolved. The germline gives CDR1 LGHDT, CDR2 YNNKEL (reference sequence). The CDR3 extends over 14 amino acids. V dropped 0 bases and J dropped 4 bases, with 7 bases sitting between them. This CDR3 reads CASSQEAEGNTIYF. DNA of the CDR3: TGTGCCAGCAGCCAAGAGGCGGAGGGAAACACCATATATTTT.

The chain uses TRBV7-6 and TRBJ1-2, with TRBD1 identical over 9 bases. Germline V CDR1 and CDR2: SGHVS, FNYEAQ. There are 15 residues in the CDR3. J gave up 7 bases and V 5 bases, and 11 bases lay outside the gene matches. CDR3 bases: TGTGCCAGCAGCCCAGGATACGGGACAGGGAGTGGCTACACCTTC. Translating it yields CASSPGYGTGSGYTF. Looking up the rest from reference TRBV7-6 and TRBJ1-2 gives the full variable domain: GAGVSQSPRYKVTKRGQDVALRCDPISGHVSLYWYRQALGQGPEFLTYFNYEAQQDKSGLPNDRFSAERPEGSISTLTIQRTEQRDSAMYRCASSPGYGTGSGYTFGSGTRLTVV.

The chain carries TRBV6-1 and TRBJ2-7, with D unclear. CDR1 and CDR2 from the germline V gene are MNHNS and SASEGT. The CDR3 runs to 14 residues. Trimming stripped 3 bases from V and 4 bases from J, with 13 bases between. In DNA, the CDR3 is TGTGCCAGCAGTGACCAGAGGTCAGAATACGAGCAGTACTTC. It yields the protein CASSDQRSEYEQYF.

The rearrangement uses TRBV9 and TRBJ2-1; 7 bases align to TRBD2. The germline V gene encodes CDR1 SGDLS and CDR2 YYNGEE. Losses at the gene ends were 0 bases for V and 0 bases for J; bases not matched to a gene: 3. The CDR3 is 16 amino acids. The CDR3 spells CASSVAGGSSYNEQFF. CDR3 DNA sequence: TGTGCCAGCAGCGTAGCGGGGGGTAGCTCCTACAATGAGCAGTTCTTC.

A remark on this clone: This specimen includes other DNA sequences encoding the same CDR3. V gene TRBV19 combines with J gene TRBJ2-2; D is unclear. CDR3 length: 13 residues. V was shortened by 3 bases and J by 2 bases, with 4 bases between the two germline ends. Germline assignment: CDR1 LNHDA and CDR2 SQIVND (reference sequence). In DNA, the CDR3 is TGTGCCAGTAGTATTACTAACACCGGGGAGCTGTTTTTT. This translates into CASSITNTGELFF.

CDR3 in amino acids: CASGFRQGNQPQHF. For the CDR3, the DNA is TGTGCCAGCGGATTTCGACAGGGCAATCAGCCCCAGCATTTT. V is TRBV7-2 and J is TRBJ1-5, with D perhaps TRBD1 (6 bases). This CDR3 spans 14 amino acids. Trimming removed 8 bases at V and 2 bases at J, with 13 bases between. The V gene's germline CDR1 is SGHTA and CDR2 FQGNSA.

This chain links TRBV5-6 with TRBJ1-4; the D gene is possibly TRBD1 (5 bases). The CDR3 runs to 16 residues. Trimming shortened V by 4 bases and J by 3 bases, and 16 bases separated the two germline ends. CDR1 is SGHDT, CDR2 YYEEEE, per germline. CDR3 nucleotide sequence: TGTGCCAGCAGCGAATTACCAGACAGTTCTAATGAAAAACTGTTTTTT. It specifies CASSELPDSSNEKLFF.

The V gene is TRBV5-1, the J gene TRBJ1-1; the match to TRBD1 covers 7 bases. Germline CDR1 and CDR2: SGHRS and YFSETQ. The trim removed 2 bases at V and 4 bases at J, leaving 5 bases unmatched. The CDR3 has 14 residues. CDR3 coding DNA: TGCGCCAGCAGCTTTCAGGGGGACGGCACTGAAGCTTTCTTT. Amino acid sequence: CASSFQGDGTEAFF.

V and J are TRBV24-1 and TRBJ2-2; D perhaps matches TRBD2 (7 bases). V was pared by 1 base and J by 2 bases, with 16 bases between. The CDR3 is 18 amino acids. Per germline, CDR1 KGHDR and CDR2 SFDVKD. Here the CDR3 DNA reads TGTGCCACCAGTGATTTTCATCTGAGGGGGGGCAACACCGGGGAGCTGTTTTTT. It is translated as CATSDFHLRGGNTGELFF.

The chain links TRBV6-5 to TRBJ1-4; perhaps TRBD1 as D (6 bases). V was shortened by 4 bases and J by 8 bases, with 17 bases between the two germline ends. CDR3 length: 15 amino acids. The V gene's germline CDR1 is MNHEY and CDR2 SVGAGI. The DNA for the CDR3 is TGTGCCAGCAGTTCAGGGGCGGGGGGCGACGAAAAACTGTTTTTT. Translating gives CASSSGAGGDEKLFF.

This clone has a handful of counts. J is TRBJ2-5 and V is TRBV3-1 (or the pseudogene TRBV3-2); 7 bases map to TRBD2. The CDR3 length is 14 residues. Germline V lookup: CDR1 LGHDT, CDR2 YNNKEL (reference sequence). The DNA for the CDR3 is TGTGCAAGCGGGGCTAGCGGAAACCAAGAGACCCAGTACTTC. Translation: CASGASGNQETQYF.

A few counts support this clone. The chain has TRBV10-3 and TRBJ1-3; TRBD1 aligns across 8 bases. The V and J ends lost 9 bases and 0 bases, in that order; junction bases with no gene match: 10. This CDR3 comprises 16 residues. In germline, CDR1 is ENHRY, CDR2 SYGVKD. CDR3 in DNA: TGTGCCATATCACGGGACAGGACCCTCTCTGGAAACACCATATATTTT. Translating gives CAISRDRTLSGNTIYF.

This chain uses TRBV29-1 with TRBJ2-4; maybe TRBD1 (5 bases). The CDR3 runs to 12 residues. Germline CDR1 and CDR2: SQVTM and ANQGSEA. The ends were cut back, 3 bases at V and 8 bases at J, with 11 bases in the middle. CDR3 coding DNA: TGCAGCGTTGATACAGGCTTGGACATTCAGTACTTC. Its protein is CSVDTGLDIQYF.

The CDR3 loop is CASRPGQRYNSPLHF. CDR3 in DNA: TGTGCCAGTAGACCGGGACAGCGTTATAATTCACCCCTCCACTTT. This chain links TRBV19 with TRBJ1-6, with 7 bases lining up with TRBD1. Germline V gene lookup returns CDR1 LNHDA and CDR2 SQIVND (reference sequence). This CDR3 has 15 amino acids. V lost 6 bases and J lost 4; bases outside the gene matches: 6.

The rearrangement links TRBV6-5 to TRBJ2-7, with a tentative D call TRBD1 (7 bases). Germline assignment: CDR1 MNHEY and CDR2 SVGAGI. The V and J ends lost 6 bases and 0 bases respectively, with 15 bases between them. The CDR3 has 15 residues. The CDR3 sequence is CASSRARGDSYEQYF. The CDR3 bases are TGTGCCAGCAGCCGAGCCAGGGGGGACTCCTACGAGCAGTACTTC.

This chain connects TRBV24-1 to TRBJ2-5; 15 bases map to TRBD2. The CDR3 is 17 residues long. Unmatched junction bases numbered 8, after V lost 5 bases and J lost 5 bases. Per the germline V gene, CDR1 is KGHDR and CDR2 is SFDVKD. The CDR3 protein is CATSAPGLAGGHETQYF. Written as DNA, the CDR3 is TGTGCCACCAGTGCTCCCGGACTAGCGGGGGGGCATGAGACCCAGTACTTC.

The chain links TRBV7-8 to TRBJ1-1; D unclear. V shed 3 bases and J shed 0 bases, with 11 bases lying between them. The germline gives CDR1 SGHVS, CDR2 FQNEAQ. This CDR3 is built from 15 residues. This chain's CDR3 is CASSFGGNLNTEAFF. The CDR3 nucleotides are TGTGCCAGCAGCTTCGGAGGGAATTTGAACACTGAAGCTTTCTTT. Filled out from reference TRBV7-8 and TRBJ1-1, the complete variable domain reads GAGVSQSPRYKVAKRGQDVALRCDPISGHVSLFWYQQALGQGPEFLTYFQNEAQLDKSGLPSDRFFAERPEGSVSTLKIQRTQQEDSAVYLCASSFGGNLNTEAFFGQGTRLTVV.

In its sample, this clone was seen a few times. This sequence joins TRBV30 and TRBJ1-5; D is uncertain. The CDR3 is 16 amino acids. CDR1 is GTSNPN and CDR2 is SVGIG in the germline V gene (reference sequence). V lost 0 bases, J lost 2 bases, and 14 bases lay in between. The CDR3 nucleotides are TGTGCCTGGAGTGTGGGCGCCGTCCCGGGCAATCAGCCCCAGCATTTT. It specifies CAWSVGAVPGNQPQHF.

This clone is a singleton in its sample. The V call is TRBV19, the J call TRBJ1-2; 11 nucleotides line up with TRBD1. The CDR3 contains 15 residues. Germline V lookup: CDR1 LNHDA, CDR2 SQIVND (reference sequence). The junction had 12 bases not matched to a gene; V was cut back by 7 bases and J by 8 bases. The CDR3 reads CASTYGTGGLGGYTF. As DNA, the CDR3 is TGTGCCAGTACCTACGGGACAGGGGGGCTCGGAGGCTACACCTTC.

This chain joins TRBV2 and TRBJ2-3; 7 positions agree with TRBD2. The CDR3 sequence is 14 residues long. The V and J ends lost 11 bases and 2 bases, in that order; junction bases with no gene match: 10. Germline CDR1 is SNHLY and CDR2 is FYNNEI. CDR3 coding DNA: TGTGCCCAAGGGAGGGTACAGACCACAGATACGCAGTATTTT. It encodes CAQGRVQTTDTQYF.

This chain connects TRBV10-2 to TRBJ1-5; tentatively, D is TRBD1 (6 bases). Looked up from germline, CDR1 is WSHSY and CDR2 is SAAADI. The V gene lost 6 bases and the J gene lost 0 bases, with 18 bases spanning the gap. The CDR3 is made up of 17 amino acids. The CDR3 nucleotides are TGCGCCAGCAGGGGCGGGGGCAGCCCATATAGCAATCAGCCCCAGCATTTT. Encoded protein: CASRGGGSPYSNQPQHF.